Shown below are 2 T cell receptor beta chains from a single sample sequenced in a study of neoadjuvant anti-PD-1 for oral cavity cancer. The time point denotes: after neoadjuvant nivolumab, at surgical resection. Profiled with immunoSEQ multiplex PCR; TCRdb holds only in-frame clones, not every one. The sample consists of about 68,000 clones, around 84% of them appearing once. The material was PBMCs, obtained after nivolumab (anti-PD-1) treatment. The source is a person between 40 and 79 years old with oral cavity squamous cell carcinoma.

The rearrangement joins TRBV9 to TRBJ2-2, with TRBD2 matching over 9 bases. V shed 4 bases and J 8 bases; nucleotides not matched to a gene: 6. CDR1 and CDR2 from the germline V gene are SGDLS and YYNGEE. CDR3 size: 14 residues. The CDR3 coding sequence is TGTGCCAGCAGCTCCCGACTAGCGGTGGGGGAGCTGTTTTTT. It codes for CASSSRLAVGELFF. The full variable domain, with the rest looked up from reference TRBV9 and TRBJ2-2, is DSGVTQTPKHLITATGQRVTLRCSPRSGDLSVYWYQQSLDQGLQFLIQYYNGEERAKGNILERFSAQQFPDLHSELNLSSLELGDSALYFCASSSRLAVGELFFGEGSRLTVL.

This chain links TRBV30 with TRBJ2-3; D remains unclear. V was pared by 2 bases and J by 0 bases, with 24 bases between. CDR1 is GTSNPN and CDR2 is SVGIG in the germline V gene (reference sequence). This CDR3 comprises 19 residues. This CDR3 reads CAWSLEWGRIGTSTDTQYF. As DNA, the CDR3 is TGTGCCTGGAGTCTTGAATGGGGAAGGATCGGTACTAGCACAGATACGCAGTATTTT.